These 13 T cell receptor beta chains share one sample of origin, sequenced in a study of blood T cell repertoires in COVID-19. Libraries were prepared by immunoSEQ multiplex PCR; TCRdb keeps only in-frame clonotypes and omits some of them. This sample has around 120,000 clones, with 69% found just once. Sequenced: peripheral blood. The receptors stem from an elderly man with acute or convalescent COVID-19.

The rearrangement links TRBV13 to TRBJ2-5; no clear D. Germline V gives CDR1 PRHDT, CDR2 FYEKMQ (reference sequence). The CDR3 runs 13 residues. Trimming removed 5 bases at V and 4 bases at J, with 11 bases between. CDR3 nucleotide sequence: TGTGCCAGCAGCCCCCGACTGGGAGAGACCCAGTACTTC. It encodes CASSPRLGETQYF.

The genes are TRBV2 and TRBJ2-3; D is perhaps TRBD2 (5 bases). Germline CDR1 SNHLY, CDR2 FYNNEI. The CDR3 length is 12 residues. Trimming shortened V by 6 bases and J by 4 bases, and 8 bases separated the two germline ends. CDR3 loop: CASRASSDTQYF. The CDR3 DNA follows: TGTGCCAGCAGGGCTAGCTCAGATACGCAGTATTTT.

The chain employs TRBV6-6 and TRBJ2-2, with unresolved D. CDR1 is MNHNY, CDR2 SVGAGI, per germline (reference sequence). The CDR3 is 12 amino acids. V lost 8 bases and J lost 4, with 8 bases in between. CDR3 loop: CASSSPTGELFF. The CDR3, as DNA: TGTGCCAGCTCCTCCCCCACCGGGGAGCTGTTTTTT.

The chain joins TRBV6-5 to TRBJ1-4, with 7 nucleotides matching TRBD1. From germline, CDR1 is MNHEY and CDR2 SVGAGI. This CDR3 is built from 13 residues. Unmatched junction bases numbered 10, after V lost 9 bases and J lost 9 bases. CDR3 region: CARDLKTGKKLFF. The CDR3 nucleotides read TGTGCCAGAGATCTTAAGACAGGGAAAAAACTGTTTTTT.

This clone has a single count. The chain combines TRBV12-3 or TRBV12-4 with TRBJ2-2; D ambiguous. The CDR3 length is 13 residues. V shed 5 bases and J shed 3 bases, with 7 bases lying between them. The CDR3 loop reads CASSVLDTGELFF. In DNA, the CDR3 is TGTGCCAGCAGTGTACTTGACACCGGGGAGCTGTTTTTT.

This chain joins TRBV9 and TRBJ2-3; 9 bases are a match to TRBD2. Germline loops: CDR1 SGDLS, CDR2 YYNGEE. The CDR3 is made up of 17 amino acids. Germline trimming cut 2 bases from V and 2 bases from J; bases unmatched to any gene: 9. The DNA of the CDR3 is TGTGCCAGCAGCGTTCTGGCTAGCGGGACTTCCACAGATACGCAGTATTTT. The encoded protein is CASSVLASGTSTDTQYF.

Worth noting for this clone: Other DNA sequences in this specimen translate into the identical CDR3. The chain carries TRBV14 and TRBJ2-1; D unresolved. The CDR3 covers 11 residues. Germline V CDR1 and CDR2: SGHDN, FVKESK. Trimming removed 3 bases at V and 6 bases at J, with 3 bases between. This chain's CDR3 is CASSQRNEQFF. Here the CDR3 DNA reads TGTGCCAGCAGCCAGCGCAATGAGCAGTTCTTC.

This clone was seen a single time. CDR3 in DNA: TGTGCCAGCAGCCCCGGGAACTACAATGAGCAGTTCTTC. Protein product: CASSPGNYNEQFF. The chain couples TRBV3-1 (or the pseudogene TRBV3-2) to TRBJ2-1, with D maybe TRBD2 (5 bases). V was clipped by 4 bases and J by 3 bases, with 7 bases between them. CDR1 LGHDT and CDR2 YNNKEL come from the germline V gene (reference sequence). CDR3 length: 13 amino acids.

The rearrangement joins TRBV6-6 to TRBJ1-2; D gene ambiguous. The V gene lost 4 bases and the J gene lost 8 bases, with 17 bases spanning the gap. The V gene's germline CDR1 is MNHNY and CDR2 SVGAGI (reference sequence). CDR3 length: 14 amino acids. The CDR3 sequence: CASSFPEEGEGYTF. For the CDR3, the DNA is TGTGCCAGCAGTTTCCCCGAGGAAGGCGAGGGCTACACCTTC.

CDR3 sequence: CASSLNPSDTDTQYF. In nucleotides, the CDR3 is TGTGCCAGCAGCTTAAATCCCAGCGACACAGATACGCAGTATTTT. The chain joins TRBV7-3 to TRBJ2-3; D is uncertain. Germline values: CDR1 SGHTA, CDR2 FQGTGA. V shed 1 base and J shed 2 bases, with 10 bases lying between them. The CDR3 covers 15 residues.

This chain uses TRBV4-2 with TRBJ1-2, with D possibly being TRBD1 (6 bases). The ends were cut back, 1 base at V and 5 bases at J, with 11 bases in the middle. This CDR3 comprises 14 residues. Germline CDR1 LGHNA, CDR2 YNFKEQ. CDR3 region: CASSQGTDYYGYTF. CDR3 nucleotides: TGTGCCAGCAGCCAAGGGACAGATTATTATGGCTACACCTTC.

This clone was counted ten times or more. The chain employs TRBV6-5 and TRBJ1-1; TRBD1 might be the D (5 bases). The CDR3 runs 12 residues. V lost 7 bases and J 6 bases, leaving 12 bases between the germline ends. Germline V gene data show CDR1 as MNHEY and CDR2 as SVGAGI. Here the CDR3 reads CASTQGFAEAFF. In DNA form, the CDR3 reads TGTGCCAGCACCCAGGGTTTCGCTGAAGCTTTCTTT.

This chain joins TRBV9 and TRBJ2-3, with D perhaps TRBD2 (6 bases). Trimming pared 2 bases from V and 0 bases from J, leaving 7 bases between. CDR1 SGDLS and CDR2 YYNGEE come from the germline V gene. The CDR3 sequence is 14 residues long. Written as DNA, the CDR3 is TGTGCCAGCAGCGTCAGCGGGAGCACAGATACGCAGTATTTT. Amino acid sequence: CASSVSGSTDTQYF.